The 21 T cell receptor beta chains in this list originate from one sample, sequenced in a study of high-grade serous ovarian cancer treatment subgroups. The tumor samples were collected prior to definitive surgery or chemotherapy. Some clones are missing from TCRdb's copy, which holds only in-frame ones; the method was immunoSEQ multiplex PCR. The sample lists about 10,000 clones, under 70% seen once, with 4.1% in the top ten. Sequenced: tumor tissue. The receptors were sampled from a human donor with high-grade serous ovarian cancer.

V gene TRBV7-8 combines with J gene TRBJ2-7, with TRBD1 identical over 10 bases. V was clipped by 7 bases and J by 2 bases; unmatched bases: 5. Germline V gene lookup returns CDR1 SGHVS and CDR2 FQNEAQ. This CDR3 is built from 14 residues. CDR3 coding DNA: TGTGCCAGCACCACAGGGACAGGGGCCTACGAGCAGTACTTC. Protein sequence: CASTTGTGAYEQYF.

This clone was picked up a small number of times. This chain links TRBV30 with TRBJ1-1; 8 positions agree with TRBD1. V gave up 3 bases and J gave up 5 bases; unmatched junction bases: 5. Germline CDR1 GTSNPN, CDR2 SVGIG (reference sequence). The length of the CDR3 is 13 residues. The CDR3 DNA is TGTGCCTGGAGGGCCACAGGGGGTACTGAAGCTTTCTTT. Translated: CAWRATGGTEAFF.

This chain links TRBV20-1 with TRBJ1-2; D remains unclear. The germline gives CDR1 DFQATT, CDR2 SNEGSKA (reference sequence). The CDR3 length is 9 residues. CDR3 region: CSPTGGYTF. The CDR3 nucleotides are TGCAGCCCTACTGGGGGCTACACCTTC.

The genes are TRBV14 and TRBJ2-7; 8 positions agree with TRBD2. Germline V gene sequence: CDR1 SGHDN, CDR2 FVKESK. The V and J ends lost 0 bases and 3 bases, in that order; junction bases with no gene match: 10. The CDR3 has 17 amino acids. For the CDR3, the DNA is TGTGCCAGCAGCCAAGATACTCGACGGGAGGGCCTCTACGAGCAGTACTTC. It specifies CASSQDTRREGLYEQYF.

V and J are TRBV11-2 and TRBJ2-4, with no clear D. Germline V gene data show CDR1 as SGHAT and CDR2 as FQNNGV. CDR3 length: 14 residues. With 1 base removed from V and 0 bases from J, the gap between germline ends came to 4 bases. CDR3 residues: CASSLALAKNIQYF. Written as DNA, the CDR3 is TGTGCCAGCAGCTTAGCCTTAGCCAAAAACATTCAGTACTTC.

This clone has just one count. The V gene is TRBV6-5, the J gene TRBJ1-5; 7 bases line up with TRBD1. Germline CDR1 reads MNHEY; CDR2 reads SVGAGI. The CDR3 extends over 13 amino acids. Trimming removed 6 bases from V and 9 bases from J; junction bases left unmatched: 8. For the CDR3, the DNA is TGTGCCAGCAGAGGAATCAGGGGGACGCCCCAGCATTTT. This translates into CASRGIRGTPQHF.

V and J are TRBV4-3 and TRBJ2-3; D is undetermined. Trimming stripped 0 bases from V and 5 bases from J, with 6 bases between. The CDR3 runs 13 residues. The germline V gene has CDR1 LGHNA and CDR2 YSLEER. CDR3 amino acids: CASSQEFQDTQYF. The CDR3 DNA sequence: TGCGCCAGCAGCCAAGAGTTCCAAGATACGCAGTATTTT.

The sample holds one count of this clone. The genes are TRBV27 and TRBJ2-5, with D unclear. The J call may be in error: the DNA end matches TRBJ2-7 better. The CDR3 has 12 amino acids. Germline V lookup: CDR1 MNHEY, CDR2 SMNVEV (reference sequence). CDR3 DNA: TGTGCCAGCAGCCCCGACCGATACGAGCAGTACTTC. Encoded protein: CASSPDRYEQYF.

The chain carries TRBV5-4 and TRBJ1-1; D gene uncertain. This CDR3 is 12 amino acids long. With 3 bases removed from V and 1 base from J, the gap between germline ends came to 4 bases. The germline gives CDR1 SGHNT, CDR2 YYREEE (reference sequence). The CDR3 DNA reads TGTGCCAGCAGCTGGGGGAACACTGAAGCTTTCTTT. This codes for CASSWGNTEAFF.

CDR3 protein: CATSRDPRISGNTGELFF. In nucleotides, the CDR3 is TGTGCCACCAGCAGAGATCCGCGTATTAGCGGGAACACCGGGGAGCTGTTTTTT. The V gene is TRBV15, the J gene TRBJ2-2; tentative D call: TRBD2 (6 bases). V lost 0 bases and J lost 1, with 15 bases in between. This CDR3 contains 18 residues. Germline V gene data show CDR1 as LNHNV and CDR2 as YYDKDF (reference sequence). The full variable domain, its missing parts supplied by reference TRBV15 and TRBJ2-2, is DAMVIQNPRYQVTQFGKPVTLSCSQTLNHNVMYWYQQKSSQAPKLLFHYYDKDFNNEADTPDNFQSRRPNTSFCFLDIRSPGLGDTAMYLCATSRDPRISGNTGELFFGEGSRLTVL.

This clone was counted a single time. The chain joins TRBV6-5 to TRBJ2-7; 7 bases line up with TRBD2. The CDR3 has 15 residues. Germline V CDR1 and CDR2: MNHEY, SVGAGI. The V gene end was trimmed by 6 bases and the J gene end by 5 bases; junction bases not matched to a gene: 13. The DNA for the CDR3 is TGTGCCAGCAGGGATCCGGGGAGGGTACGTCACGAGCAGTACTTC. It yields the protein CASRDPGRVRHEQYF.

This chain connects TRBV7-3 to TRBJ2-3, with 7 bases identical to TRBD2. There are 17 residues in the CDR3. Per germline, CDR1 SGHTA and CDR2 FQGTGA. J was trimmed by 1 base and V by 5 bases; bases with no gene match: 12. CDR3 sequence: CASSPFGNSGRTDTQYF. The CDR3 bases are TGTGCCAGCAGCCCGTTCGGTAATAGCGGGCGCACAGATACGCAGTATTTT.

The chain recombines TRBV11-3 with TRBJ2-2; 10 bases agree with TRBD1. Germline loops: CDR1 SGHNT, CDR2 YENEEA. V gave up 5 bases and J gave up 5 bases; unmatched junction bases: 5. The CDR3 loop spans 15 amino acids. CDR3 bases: TGTGCCAGCAGCCGACAGGGGGCGAGGACCGGGGAGCTGTTTTTT. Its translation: CASSRQGARTGELFF.

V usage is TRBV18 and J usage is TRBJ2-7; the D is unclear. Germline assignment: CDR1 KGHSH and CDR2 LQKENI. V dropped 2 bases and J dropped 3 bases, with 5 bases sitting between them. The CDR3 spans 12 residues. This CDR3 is CASSPNNYEQYF. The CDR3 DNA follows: TGTGCCAGCTCACCAAACAACTACGAGCAGTACTTC.

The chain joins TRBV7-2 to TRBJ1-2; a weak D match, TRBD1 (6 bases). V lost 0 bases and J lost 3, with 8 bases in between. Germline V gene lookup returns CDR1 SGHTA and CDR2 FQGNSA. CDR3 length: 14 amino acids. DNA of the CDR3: TGTGCCAGCAGCTTAGCGGCAGGGGACTATGGCTACACCTTC. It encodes CASSLAAGDYGYTF.

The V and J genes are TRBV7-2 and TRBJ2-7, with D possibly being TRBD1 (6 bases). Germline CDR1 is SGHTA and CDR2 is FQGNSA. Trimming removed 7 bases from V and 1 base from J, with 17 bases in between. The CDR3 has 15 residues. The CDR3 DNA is TGTGCCAGCAACATACAGGGAAGGGAATCCTACGAGCAGTACTTC. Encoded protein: CASNIQGRESYEQYF.

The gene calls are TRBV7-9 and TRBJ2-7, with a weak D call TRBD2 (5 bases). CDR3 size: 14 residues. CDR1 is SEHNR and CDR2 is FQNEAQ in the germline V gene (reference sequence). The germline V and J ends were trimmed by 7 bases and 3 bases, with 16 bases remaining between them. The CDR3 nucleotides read TGTGCCAGCACCCTGGACTGGGTAGACTACGAGCAGTACTTC. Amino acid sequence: CASTLDWVDYEQYF. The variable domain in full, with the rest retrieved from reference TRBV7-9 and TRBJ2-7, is DTGVSQNPRHKITKRGQNVTFRCDPISEHNRLYWYRQTLGQGPEFLTYFQNEAQLEKSRLLSDRFSAERPKGSFSTLEIQRTEQGDSAMYLCASTLDWVDYEQYFGPGTRLTVT.

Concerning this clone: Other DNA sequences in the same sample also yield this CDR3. The CDR3 DNA sequence: TGTGCCAGCAGTCTCAGCGGGCGGATCCAAGAGACCCAGTACTTC. Translated: CASSLSGRIQETQYF. The rearrangement uses TRBV28 and TRBJ2-5; possibly TRBD2 for D (6 bases). V was clipped by 5 bases and J by 1 base, with 14 bases between them. Per the germline V gene, CDR1 is MDHEN and CDR2 is SYDVKM. This CDR3 has 15 amino acids.

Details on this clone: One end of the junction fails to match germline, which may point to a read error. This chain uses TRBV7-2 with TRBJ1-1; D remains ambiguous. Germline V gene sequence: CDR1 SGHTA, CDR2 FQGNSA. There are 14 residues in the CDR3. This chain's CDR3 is CASSIATENTEAFF. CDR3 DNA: TGTGCCAGCAGCATAGCAACAGAGAACACTGAAGCTTTCTTT.

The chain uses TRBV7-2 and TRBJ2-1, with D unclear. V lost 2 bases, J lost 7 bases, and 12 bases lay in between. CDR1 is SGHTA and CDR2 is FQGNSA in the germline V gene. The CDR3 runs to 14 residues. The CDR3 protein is CASSLSLSTNEQFF. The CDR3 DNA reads TGTGCCAGCAGCTTATCCCTCTCTACTAATGAGCAGTTCTTC.

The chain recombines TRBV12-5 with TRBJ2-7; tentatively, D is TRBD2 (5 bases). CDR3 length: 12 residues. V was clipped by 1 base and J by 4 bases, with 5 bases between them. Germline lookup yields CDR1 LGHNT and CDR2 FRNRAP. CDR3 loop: CASGLGTYEQYF. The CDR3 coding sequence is TGTGCTAGTGGTTTGGGGACTTACGAGCAGTACTTC. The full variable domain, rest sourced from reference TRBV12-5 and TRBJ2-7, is DARVTQTPRHKVTEMGQEVTMRCQPILGHNTVFWYRQTMMQGLELLAYFRNRAPLDDSGMPKDRFSAEMPDATLATLKIQPSEPRDSAVYFCASGLGTYEQYFGPGTRLTVT.